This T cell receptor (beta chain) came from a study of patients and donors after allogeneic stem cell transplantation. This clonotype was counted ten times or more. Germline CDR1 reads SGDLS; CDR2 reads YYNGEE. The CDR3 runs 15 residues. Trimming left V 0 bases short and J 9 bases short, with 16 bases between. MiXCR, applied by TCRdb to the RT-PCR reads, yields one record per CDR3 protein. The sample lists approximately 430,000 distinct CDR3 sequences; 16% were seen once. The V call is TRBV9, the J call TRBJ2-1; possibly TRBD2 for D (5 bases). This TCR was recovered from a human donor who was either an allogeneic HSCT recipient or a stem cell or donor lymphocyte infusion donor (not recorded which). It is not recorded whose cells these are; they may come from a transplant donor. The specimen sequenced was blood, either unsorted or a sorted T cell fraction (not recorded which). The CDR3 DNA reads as TGTGCCAGCAGCGTAGTAGTGGGAGCCCCTAGTGAGCAGTTCTTC. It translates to CASSVVVGAPSEQFF. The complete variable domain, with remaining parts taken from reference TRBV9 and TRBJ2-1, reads DSGVTQTPKHLITATGQRVTLRCSPRSGDLSVYWYQQSLDQGLQFLIQYYNGEERAKGNILERFSAQQFPDLHSELNLSSLELGDSALYFCASSVVVGAPSEQFFGPGTRLTVL.